This passage covers 15 T cell receptor beta chains from one sample sequenced in a study of shared clonotypes between healthy human individuals. Terminally differentiated effector memory CD45RA+ cells were excluded from the naive CD8 cells, which were CD45RO-negative and positively selected for CCR7. The protocol was immunoSEQ multiplex PCR, while the TCRdb copy is restricted to in-frame clones and leaves out a portion. The repertoire includes some 2.1 million clones, 85% to 95% of them detected once, and about 1.1% sits in the top ten. The sequenced sample was naive CD8+ T cells sorted from blood. All receptors come from a man aged 18 to 30 in good health.

The V call is TRBV13, the J call TRBJ2-1; no definite D call. V lost 1 base to trimming and J lost 10 bases, with 8 bases between them. The CDR3 covers 12 residues. Germline CDR1 reads PRHDT; CDR2 reads FYEKMQ (reference sequence). CDR3 sequence: CASSLESKEQFF. Written as DNA, the CDR3 is TGTGCCAGCAGCTTAGAATCTAAAGAGCAGTTCTTC.

This clone was detected once. V is TRBV6-1 and J is TRBJ1-4; 8 bases agree with TRBD1. Germline values: CDR1 MNHNS, CDR2 SASEGT. The CDR3 is 13 amino acids. J lost 8 bases, V lost 10 bases, and 9 bases had no gene match. The CDR3 nucleotides are TGTGCCATCAGACAGGGGATTGGCGAAAAACTGTTTTTT. This translates into CAIRQGIGEKLFF.

The rearrangement links TRBV9 to TRBJ1-1, with no clear D. The CDR3 covers 13 residues. CDR1 and CDR2 from the germline V gene are SGDLS and YYNGEE. The germline V and J ends were trimmed by 3 bases and 8 bases, with 14 bases remaining between them. The CDR3 DNA follows: TGTGCCAGCAGCGGTGATTGGGGAGGGGAAGCTTTCTTT. Its translation: CASSGDWGGEAFF.

The J gene is TRBJ1-4, the V gene TRBV5-1; the D is unclear. This CDR3 comprises 17 residues. Trimming shortened V by 0 bases and J by 0 bases, and 12 bases separated the two germline ends. CDR1 is SGHRS, CDR2 YFSETQ, per germline. In DNA form, the CDR3 reads TGCGCCAGCAGCTTGGCTGGGGAATATGCAACTAATGAAAAACTGTTTTTT. This encodes CASSLAGEYATNEKLFF. The variable domain in full, completed from reference TRBV5-1 and TRBJ1-4, reads KAGVTQTPRYLIKTRGQQVTLSCSPISGHRSVSWYQQTPGQGLQFLFEYFSETQRNKGNFPGRFSGRQFSNSRSEMNVSTLELGDSALYLCASSLAGEYATNEKLFFGSGTQLSVL.

The chain combines TRBV4-1 with TRBJ2-5, with TRBD2 identical over 10 bases. CDR1 MGHRA and CDR2 YSYEKL come from the germline V gene. The CDR3 is 15 amino acids. The V and J ends lost 7 bases and 4 bases, in that order; junction bases with no gene match: 9. CDR3 sequence: CASNPVGTSVETQYF. CDR3 coding DNA: TGCGCCAGCAATCCCGTAGGGACTAGCGTAGAGACCCAGTACTTC.

The chain joins TRBV13 to TRBJ2-1, with 7 bases that match TRBD2. The CDR3 sequence is 17 residues long. V shed 2 bases, J shed 2 bases, and the junction held 9 bases outside the gene matches. Germline CDR1 reads PRHDT; CDR2 reads FYEKMQ (reference sequence). The CDR3 here is CASSLSTLAGAYNEQFF. The CDR3, as DNA: TGTGCCAGCAGCTTAAGTACCTTAGCGGGCGCCTACAATGAGCAGTTCTTC.

The chain combines TRBV7-9 with TRBJ1-1, with D perhaps matching TRBD1 (6 bases). V lost 4 bases, J lost 0 bases, and 12 bases lay in between. The CDR3 runs 15 residues. Germline values: CDR1 SEHNR, CDR2 FQNEAQ (reference sequence). In DNA form, the CDR3 reads TGTGCCAGCAGCTCAGGGGAGAGCTTGAACACTGAAGCTTTCTTT. This encodes CASSSGESLNTEAFF.

This sequence joins TRBV27 and TRBJ2-5, with a tentative D call TRBD2 (5 bases). The CDR3 runs 15 residues. The ends were cut back, 0 bases at V and 7 bases at J, with 15 bases in the middle. CDR1 MNHEY and CDR2 SMNVEV come from the germline V gene (reference sequence). DNA for the CDR3: TGTGCCAGCAGTTTATCGGCGGGCTACGGAGGGACCCAGTACTTC. The encoded protein is CASSLSAGYGGTQYF.

CDR3 coding DNA: TGTGCAAGTCGCTTAGCGTATCAGCCCCAGCATTTT. Translated, it gives CASRLAYQPQHF. The V gene is TRBV12-2, the J gene TRBJ1-5. TRBV12-2 counts as a pseudogene. The CDR3 is 12 amino acids.

About this clone: Other DNA sequences in this specimen translate into the identical CDR3. The chain combines TRBV5-6 with TRBJ1-1; D is unresolved. CDR1 SGHDT and CDR2 YYEEEE come from the germline V gene. Between the trimmed V and J ends, which lost 0 bases and 6 bases, there was a span of 3 bases. The CDR3 runs 11 residues. The CDR3 spells CASSLGAEAFF. In DNA, the CDR3 is TGTGCCAGCAGCTTGGGGGCTGAAGCTTTCTTT.

V usage is TRBV19 and J usage is TRBJ2-2; weak D call: TRBD1 (5 bases). Germline V gene sequence: CDR1 LNHDA, CDR2 SQIVND (reference sequence). The CDR3 is made up of 12 amino acids. V lost 5 bases and J lost 14, with 15 bases in between. This chain's CDR3 is CASSDWGQRLFF. In nucleotides, the CDR3 is TGTGCCAGTAGTGATTGGGGCCAGCGACTGTTTTTT.

The chain has TRBV11-2 and TRBJ1-2; no clear D gene. The CDR3 covers 15 residues. Looked up from germline, CDR1 is SGHAT and CDR2 is FQNNGV. Trimming removed 5 bases at V and 7 bases at J, with 20 bases between. CDR3: CASSPALNTGVGYTF. CDR3 coding DNA: TGTGCCAGCAGCCCGGCTCTAAATACGGGAGTTGGCTACACCTTC.

The chain joins TRBV6-5 to TRBJ2-3; D is unresolved. The germline V gene has CDR1 MNHEY and CDR2 SVGAGI. The CDR3 is 14 amino acids. V lost 4 bases and J lost 4, with 12 bases in between. The CDR3 DNA follows: TGTGCCAGCAGTTCCTCCGTAGAAGCAGATACGCAGTATTTT. Its translation is CASSSSVEADTQYF.

V is TRBV4-3 and J is TRBJ2-1; D possibly corresponds to TRBD2 (5 bases). The germline V and J ends were trimmed by 1 base and 2 bases, with 12 bases remaining between them. Germline CDR1 is LGHNA and CDR2 is YSLEER. This CDR3 contains 16 residues. This chain's CDR3 is CASSQVRDYTYNEQFF. Here the CDR3 DNA reads TGCGCCAGCAGCCAAGTGAGAGACTACACCTACAATGAGCAGTTCTTC.

In this sample, this clone turned up once. The rearrangement uses TRBV5-6 and TRBJ2-2; D ambiguous. The germline CDR1 and CDR2 sequences are SGHDT and YYEEEE. V was trimmed by 0 bases and J by 4 bases, leaving 7 bases between them. The CDR3 extends over 14 amino acids. The CDR3 sequence is CASSLAVSTGELFF. CDR3 nucleotide sequence: TGTGCCAGCAGCTTGGCAGTATCCACCGGGGAGCTGTTTTTT.